This TCR beta chain was found in a study of T cell responses to AZD1222 COVID-19 vaccine. General study findings and limits: Baseline serology detected seropositivity in only 6 or 7 AZD1222 recipients. Reportedly, nearly half of unique spike TCRs recognized epitopes outside B.1.351/B.1.1.7 mutations.

With regard to this clone: Its antigen is still unknown.

Per germline, CDR1 KGHSH and CDR2 LQKENI. J was trimmed by 4 bases and V by 5 bases; bases with no gene match: 13. This CDR3 comprises 17 residues. Data came from immunoSEQ multiplex PCR; TCRdb stores just in-frame clones and leaves some out. The data show 90,000 to 110,000 clones, more than 75% seen once. The chain has TRBV18 and TRBJ2-2; TRBD2 matches 7 bases. The sequence was collected from an adult in good health. Sequenced material: peripheral blood, taken on day 0 of AZD1222 vaccination. This chain's CDR3 is CASSVVGLPRGTGELFF. The DNA for the CDR3 is TGTGCCAGCTCAGTGGTGGGACTACCCCGAGGCACCGGGGAGCTGTTTTTT.